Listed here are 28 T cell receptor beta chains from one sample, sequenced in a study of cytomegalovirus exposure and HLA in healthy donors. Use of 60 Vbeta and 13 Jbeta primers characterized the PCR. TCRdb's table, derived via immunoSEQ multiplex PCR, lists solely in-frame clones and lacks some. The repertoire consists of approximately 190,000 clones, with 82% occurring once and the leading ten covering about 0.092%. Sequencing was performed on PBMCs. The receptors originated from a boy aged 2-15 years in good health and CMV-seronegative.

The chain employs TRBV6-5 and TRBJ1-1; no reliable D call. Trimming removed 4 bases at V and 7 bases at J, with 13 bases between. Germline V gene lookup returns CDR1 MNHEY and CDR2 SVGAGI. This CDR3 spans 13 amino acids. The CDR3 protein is CASSFTQAGEAFF. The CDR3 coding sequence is TGTGCCAGCAGTTTCACCCAGGCGGGTGAAGCTTTCTTT.

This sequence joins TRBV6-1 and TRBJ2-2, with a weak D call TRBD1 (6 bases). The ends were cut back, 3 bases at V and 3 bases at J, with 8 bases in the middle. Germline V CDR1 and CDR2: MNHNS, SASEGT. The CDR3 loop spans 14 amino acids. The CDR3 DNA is TGTGCCAGCAGTGACAGGGGCTACACCGGGGAGCTGTTTTTT. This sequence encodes CASSDRGYTGELFF.

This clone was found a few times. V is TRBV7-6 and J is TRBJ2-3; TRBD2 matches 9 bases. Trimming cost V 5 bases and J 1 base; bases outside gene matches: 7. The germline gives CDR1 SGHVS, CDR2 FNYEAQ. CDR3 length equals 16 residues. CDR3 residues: CASSLSSGAGTDTQYF. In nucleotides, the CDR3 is TGTGCCAGCAGCCTGTCTAGCGGGGCTGGCACAGATACGCAGTATTTT. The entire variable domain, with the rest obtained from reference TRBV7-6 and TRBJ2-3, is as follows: GAGVSQSPRYKVTKRGQDVALRCDPISGHVSLYWYRQALGQGPEFLTYFNYEAQQDKSGLPNDRFSAERPEGSISTLTIQRTEQRDSAMYRCASSLSSGAGTDTQYFGPGTRLTVL.

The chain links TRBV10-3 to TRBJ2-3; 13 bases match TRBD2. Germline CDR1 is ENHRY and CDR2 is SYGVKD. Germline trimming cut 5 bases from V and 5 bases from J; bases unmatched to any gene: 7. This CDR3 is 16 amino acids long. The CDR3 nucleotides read TGTGCCATCAGTCCCAGGACTAGCGGGGGAGGAGATACGCAGTATTTT. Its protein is CAISPRTSGGGDTQYF.

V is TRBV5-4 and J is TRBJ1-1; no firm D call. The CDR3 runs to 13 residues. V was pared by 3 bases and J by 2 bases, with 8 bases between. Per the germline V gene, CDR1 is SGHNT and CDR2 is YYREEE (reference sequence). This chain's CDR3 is CASSSPVNTEAFF. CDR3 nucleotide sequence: TGTGCCAGCAGCTCCCCAGTTAACACTGAAGCTTTCTTT.

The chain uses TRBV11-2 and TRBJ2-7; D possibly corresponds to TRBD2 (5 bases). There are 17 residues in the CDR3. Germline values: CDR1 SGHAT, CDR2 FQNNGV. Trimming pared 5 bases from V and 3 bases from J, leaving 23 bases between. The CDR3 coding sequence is TGTGCCAGCAGCCCCGCCCCGCCGGGAAGAATTATCTACGAGCAGTACTTC. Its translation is CASSPAPPGRIIYEQYF. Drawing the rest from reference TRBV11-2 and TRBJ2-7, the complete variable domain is EAGVAQSPRYKIIEKRQSVAFWCNPISGHATLYWYQQILGQGPKLLIQFQNNGVVDDSQLPKDRFSAERLKGVDSTLKIQPAKLEDSAVYLCASSPAPPGRIIYEQYFGPGTRLTVT.

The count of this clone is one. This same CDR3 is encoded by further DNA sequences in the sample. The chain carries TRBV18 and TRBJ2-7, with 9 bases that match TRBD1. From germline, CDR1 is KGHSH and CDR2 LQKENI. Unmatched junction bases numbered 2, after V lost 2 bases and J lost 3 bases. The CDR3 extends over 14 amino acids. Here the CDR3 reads CASSPGGQGYEQYF. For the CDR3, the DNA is TGTGCCAGCTCACCAGGGGGACAGGGCTACGAGCAGTACTTC.

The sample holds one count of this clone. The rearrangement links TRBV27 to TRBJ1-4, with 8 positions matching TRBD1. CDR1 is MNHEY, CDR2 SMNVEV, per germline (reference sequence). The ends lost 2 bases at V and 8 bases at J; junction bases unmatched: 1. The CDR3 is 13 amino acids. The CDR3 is CASSLGTGEKLFF. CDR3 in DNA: TGTGCCAGCAGTTTAGGGACAGGCGAAAAACTGTTTTTT.

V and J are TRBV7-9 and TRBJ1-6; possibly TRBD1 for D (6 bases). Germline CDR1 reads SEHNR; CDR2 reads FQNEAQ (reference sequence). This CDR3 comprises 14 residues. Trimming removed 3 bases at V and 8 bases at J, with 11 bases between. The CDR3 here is CASSFLSGDSPLHF. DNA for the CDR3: TGTGCCAGCAGCTTTTTGTCAGGGGATTCACCCCTCCACTTT.

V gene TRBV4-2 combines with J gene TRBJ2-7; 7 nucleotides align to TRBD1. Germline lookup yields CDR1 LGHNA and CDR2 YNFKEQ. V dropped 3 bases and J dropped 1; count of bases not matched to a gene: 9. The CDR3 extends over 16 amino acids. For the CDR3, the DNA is TGTGCCAGCAGCCAGGATCCACAGGGGAGTTCCTACGAGCAGTACTTC. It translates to CASSQDPQGSSYEQYF.

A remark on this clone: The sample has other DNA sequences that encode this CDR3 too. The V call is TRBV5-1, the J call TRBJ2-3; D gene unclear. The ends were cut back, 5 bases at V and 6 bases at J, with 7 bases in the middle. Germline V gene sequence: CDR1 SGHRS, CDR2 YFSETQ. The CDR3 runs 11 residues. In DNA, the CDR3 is TGCGCCAGCAGTACGGAGGATACGCAGTATTTT. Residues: CASSTEDTQYF.

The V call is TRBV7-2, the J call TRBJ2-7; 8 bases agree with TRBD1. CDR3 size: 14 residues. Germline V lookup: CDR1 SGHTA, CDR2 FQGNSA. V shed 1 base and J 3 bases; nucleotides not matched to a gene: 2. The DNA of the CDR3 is TGTGCCAGCAGCTTAGTTACAGGGGGCTACGAGCAGTACTTC. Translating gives CASSLVTGGYEQYF.

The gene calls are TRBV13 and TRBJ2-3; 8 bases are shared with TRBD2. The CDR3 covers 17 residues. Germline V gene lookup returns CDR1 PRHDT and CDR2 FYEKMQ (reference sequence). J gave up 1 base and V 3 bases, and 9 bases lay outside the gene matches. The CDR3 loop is CASSFGGSGDRTDTQYF. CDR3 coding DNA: TGTGCCAGCAGCTTCGGGGGTAGCGGGGACCGCACAGATACGCAGTATTTT.

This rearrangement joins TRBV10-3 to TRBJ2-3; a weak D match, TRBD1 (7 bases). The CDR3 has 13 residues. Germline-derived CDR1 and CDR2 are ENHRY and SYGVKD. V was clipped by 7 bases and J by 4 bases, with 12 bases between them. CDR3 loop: CAITDREADTQYF. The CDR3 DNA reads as TGTGCCATCACCGACAGGGAGGCAGATACGCAGTATTTT.

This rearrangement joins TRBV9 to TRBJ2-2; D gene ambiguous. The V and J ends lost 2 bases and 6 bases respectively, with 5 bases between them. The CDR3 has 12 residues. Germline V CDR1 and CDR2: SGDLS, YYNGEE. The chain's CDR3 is CASSVQAGELFF. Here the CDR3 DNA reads TGTGCCAGCAGCGTCCAGGCCGGGGAGCTGTTTTTT.

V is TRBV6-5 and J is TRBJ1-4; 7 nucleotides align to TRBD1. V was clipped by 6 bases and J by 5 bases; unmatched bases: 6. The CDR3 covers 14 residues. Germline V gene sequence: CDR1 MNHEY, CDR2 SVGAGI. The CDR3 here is CASSRGQENEKLFF. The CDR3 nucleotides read TGTGCCAGCAGCCGAGGACAGGAGAATGAAAAACTGTTTTTT.

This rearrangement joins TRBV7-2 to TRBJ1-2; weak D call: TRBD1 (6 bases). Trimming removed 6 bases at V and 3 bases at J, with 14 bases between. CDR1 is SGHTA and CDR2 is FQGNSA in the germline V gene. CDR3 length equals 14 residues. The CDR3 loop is CASRGDRRHYGYTF. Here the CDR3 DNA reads TGTGCCAGCAGGGGAGACAGGAGACACTATGGCTACACCTTC.

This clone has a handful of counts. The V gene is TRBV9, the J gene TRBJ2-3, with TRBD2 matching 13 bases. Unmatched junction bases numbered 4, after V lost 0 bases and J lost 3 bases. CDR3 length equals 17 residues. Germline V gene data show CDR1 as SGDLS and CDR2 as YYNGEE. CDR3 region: CASSVGTSGGLTDTQYF. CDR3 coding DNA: TGTGCCAGCAGCGTAGGGACTAGCGGGGGCCTTACAGATACGCAGTATTTT.

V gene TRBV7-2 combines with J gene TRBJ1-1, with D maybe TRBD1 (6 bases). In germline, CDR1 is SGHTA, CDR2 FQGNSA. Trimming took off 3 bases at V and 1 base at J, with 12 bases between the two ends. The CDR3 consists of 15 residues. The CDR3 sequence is CASSFQTGRNTEAFF. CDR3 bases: TGTGCCAGCAGCTTTCAAACAGGGAGGAACACTGAAGCTTTCTTT. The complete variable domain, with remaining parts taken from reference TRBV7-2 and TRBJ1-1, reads GAGVSQSPSNKVTEKGKDVELRCDPISGHTALYWYRQSLGQGLEFLIYFQGNSAPDKSGLPSDRFSAERTGGSVSTLTIQRTQQEDSAVYLCASSFQTGRNTEAFFGQGTRLTVV.

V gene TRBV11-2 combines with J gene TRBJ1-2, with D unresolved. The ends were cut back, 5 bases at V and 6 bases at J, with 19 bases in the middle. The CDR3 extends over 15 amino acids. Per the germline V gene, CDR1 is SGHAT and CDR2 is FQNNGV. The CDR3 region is CASSPIRRSQDGYTF. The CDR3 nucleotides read TGTGCCAGCAGCCCAATTAGACGAAGTCAGGATGGCTACACCTTC.

CDR3 sequence (DNA): TGTGCCAGCAGCCATCAACAGGGGGCCGGCTACGAGCAGTACTTC. It yields the protein CASSHQQGAGYEQYF. The chain employs TRBV14 and TRBJ2-7; 9 positions agree with TRBD1. The CDR3 loop spans 15 amino acids. Germline loops: CDR1 SGHDN, CDR2 FVKESK. V trimming: 3 bases; J trimming: 3 bases; junction bases outside the gene matches: 6.

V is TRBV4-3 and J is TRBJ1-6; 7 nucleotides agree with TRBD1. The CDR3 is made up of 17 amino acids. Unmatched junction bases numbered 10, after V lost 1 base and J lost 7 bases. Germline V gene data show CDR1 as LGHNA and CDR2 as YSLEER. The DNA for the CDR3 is TGCGCCAGCAGCCAAGTGTGGCAGGGGGGAAGAAATTCACCCCTCCACTTT. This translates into CASSQVWQGGRNSPLHF.

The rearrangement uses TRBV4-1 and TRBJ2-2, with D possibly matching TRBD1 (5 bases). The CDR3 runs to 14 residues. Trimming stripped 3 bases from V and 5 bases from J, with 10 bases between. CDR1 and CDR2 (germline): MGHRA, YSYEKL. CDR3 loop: CASSQRPGTGELFF. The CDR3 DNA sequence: TGCGCCAGCAGCCAGCGCCCAGGGACCGGGGAGCTGTTTTTT.

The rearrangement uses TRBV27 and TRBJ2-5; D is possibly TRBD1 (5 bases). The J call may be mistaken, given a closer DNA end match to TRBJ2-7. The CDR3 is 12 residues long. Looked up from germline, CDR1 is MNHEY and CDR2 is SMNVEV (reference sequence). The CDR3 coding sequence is TGTGCCAGCACCTCTTTAGGGGCCGAGCAGTACTTC. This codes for CASTSLGAEQYF.

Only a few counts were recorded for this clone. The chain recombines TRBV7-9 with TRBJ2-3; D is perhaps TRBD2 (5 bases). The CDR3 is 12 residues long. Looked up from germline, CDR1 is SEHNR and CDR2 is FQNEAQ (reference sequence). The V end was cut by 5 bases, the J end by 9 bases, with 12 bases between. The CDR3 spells CASSPTLATQYF. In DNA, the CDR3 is TGTGCCAGCAGCCCGACTTTAGCGACGCAGTATTTT.

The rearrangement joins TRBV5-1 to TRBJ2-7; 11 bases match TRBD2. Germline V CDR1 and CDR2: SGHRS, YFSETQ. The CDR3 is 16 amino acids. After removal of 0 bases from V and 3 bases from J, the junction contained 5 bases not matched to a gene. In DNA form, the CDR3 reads TGCGCCAGCAGCTTGGTTAGCGGGGGGGGGTACTACGAGCAGTACTTC. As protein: CASSLVSGGGYYEQYF.

CDR3 DNA: TGTGCCAGCAGTCGAACAGGGGGCAAAAACATTCAGTACTTC. Protein product: CASSRTGGKNIQYF. J is TRBJ2-4 and V is TRBV6-5; TRBD1 matches 8 bases. J was trimmed by 3 bases and V by 5 bases; bases with no gene match: 3. Germline CDR1 and CDR2: MNHEY and SVGAGI. The length of the CDR3 is 14 residues.

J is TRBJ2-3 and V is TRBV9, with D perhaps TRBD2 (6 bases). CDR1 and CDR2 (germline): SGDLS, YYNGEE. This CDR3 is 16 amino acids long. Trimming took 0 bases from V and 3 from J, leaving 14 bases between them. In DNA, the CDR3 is TGTGCCAGCAGCGTAGCCGGGGGTTCGGCGACAGATACGCAGTATTTT. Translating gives CASSVAGGSATDTQYF.